The entry below describes one TCR beta chain. The data were taken from a study of blood T cell repertoires in COVID-19. Study as a whole: In each case, the material was cDNA or gDNA derived from T cells, B-cell-depleted T cells, or PBMCs.

Per germline, CDR1 MNHEY and CDR2 SVGAGI. The CDR3 loop spans 13 amino acids. Trimming removed 5 bases from V and 6 bases from J, with 14 bases in between. Libraries were prepared by immunoSEQ multiplex PCR; TCRdb keeps only in-frame clonotypes and omits some of them. The sample shows about 75,000 clones, around 89% of them seen only once. Sequencing was carried out using peripheral blood. The rearrangement joins TRBV6-5 to TRBJ2-7, with D maybe TRBD1 (5 bases). The sequence derives from a human donor in a cohort sampled during active COVID-19. CDR3 sequence (DNA): TGTGCCAGCAGTCCACCCCCTGGGGCCGAGCAGTACTTC. Its translation is CASSPPPGAEQYF.